The 29 T cell receptor beta chains below come from one sample, sequenced in a study of blood T cell repertoires in COVID-19. Sequenced by immunoSEQ multiplex PCR; TCRdb stores in-frame clones only, minus some. The sample carries more than 300,000 clones, approximately 87% recorded once. The sequenced material came from PBMCs or T cells enriched from blood (not recorded which). The receptors come from a middle-aged man in a cohort exposed to, infected with or recovered from COVID-19 (not recorded which).

The genes are TRBV11-2 and TRBJ1-5, with a possible D match to TRBD1 (6 bases). Germline V gene lookup returns CDR1 SGHAT and CDR2 FQNNGV. Trimming shortened V by 5 bases and J by 1 base, and 12 bases separated the two germline ends. The CDR3 has 15 residues. In DNA form, the CDR3 reads TGTGCCAGCAGCCCCGGACAGAGCAGCAATCAGCCCCAGCATTTT. It encodes CASSPGQSSNQPQHF.

The genes are TRBV28 and TRBJ2-1, with 11 bases lining up with TRBD2. The V and J ends lost 2 bases and 0 bases, in that order; junction bases with no gene match: 12. The germline gives CDR1 MDHEN, CDR2 SYDVKM. This CDR3 comprises 20 residues. The CDR3 DNA reads as TGTGCCAGCAGTTTACCCTGGACTAGCGGGTCCCAAAGCTCCTACAATGAGCAGTTCTTC. It is translated as CASSLPWTSGSQSSYNEQFF.

CDR3 sequence: CARMKREGDEQFF. In DNA, the CDR3 is TGTGCCAGGATGAAGCGGGAGGGGGATGAGCAGTTCTTC. This rearrangement joins TRBV2 to TRBJ2-1; 10 positions match TRBD2. The CDR3 runs to 13 residues. J gave up 8 bases and V 9 bases, and 7 bases lay outside the gene matches. The V gene's germline CDR1 is SNHLY and CDR2 FYNNEI.

This chain links TRBV7-2 with TRBJ2-1; a weak D match, TRBD1 (8 bases). The CDR3 extends over 15 amino acids. The V end was cut by 5 bases, the J end by 10 bases, with 21 bases between. CDR1 and CDR2 (germline): SGHTA, FQGNSA. The CDR3 DNA follows: TGTGCCAGCAGCCCGCGACAGGGGAGGGGGCGGGAGCAGTTCTTC. Its protein product is CASSPRQGRGREQFF.

The genes are TRBV6-2 or TRBV6-3 and TRBJ1-5, with 8 bases that match TRBD1. This CDR3 region has 16 residues. Germline values: CDR1 MNHEY, CDR2 SVGEGT. Germline trimming cut 5 bases from V and 5 bases from J; bases unmatched to any gene: 11. The CDR3 reads CASSPTRQGKYQPQHF. CDR3 nucleotide sequence: TGTGCCAGCAGTCCCACGCGACAGGGGAAGTATCAGCCCCAGCATTTT.

A note on this clone: The sample contains more than one DNA sequence encoding this CDR3. The rearrangement uses TRBV24-1 and TRBJ2-5, with D possibly being TRBD2 (5 bases). This CDR3 spans 13 amino acids. With 5 bases removed from V and 5 bases from J, the gap between germline ends came to 11 bases. In germline, CDR1 is KGHDR, CDR2 SFDVKD. The CDR3 loop reads CATSGGGGETQYF. Here the CDR3 DNA reads TGTGCCACCAGTGGAGGCGGCGGGGAGACCCAGTACTTC.

In this sample, this clone turned up once. The chain couples TRBV24-1 to TRBJ2-5; 7 bases are shared with TRBD1. CDR1 is KGHDR, CDR2 SFDVKD, per germline. V was pared by 11 bases and J by 3 bases, with 2 bases of the junction left unmatched. The CDR3 loop spans 11 amino acids. The CDR3 is CANGTEETQYF. Written as DNA, the CDR3 is TGTGCCAACGGGACAGAAGAGACCCAGTACTTC.

This rearrangement joins TRBV19 to TRBJ1-2; D is unresolved. V was cut by 0 bases and J by 0 bases, with 8 bases left in between. This CDR3 comprises 15 residues. Per the germline V gene, CDR1 is LNHDA and CDR2 is SQIVND (reference sequence). Here the CDR3 DNA reads TGTGCCAGTAGTATAGATCTCGCGGCTAACTATGGCTACACCTTC. This sequence encodes CASSIDLAANYGYTF.

The rearrangement uses TRBV28 and TRBJ2-3; 8 bases match TRBD1. CDR1 and CDR2 (germline): MDHEN, SYDVKM. V dropped 5 bases and J dropped 5; count of bases not matched to a gene: 3. The CDR3 length is 13 residues. CDR3 bases: TGTGCCAGCAGTATGGGACAGGTAGATACGCAGTATTTT. Protein sequence: CASSMGQVDTQYF.

The J gene is TRBJ1-1, the V gene TRBV28, with D uncertain. With 4 bases removed from V and 4 bases from J, the gap between germline ends came to 13 bases. The germline V gene has CDR1 MDHEN and CDR2 SYDVKM. This CDR3 contains 14 residues. The CDR3: CASSSPGDLTEAFF. The CDR3 nucleotides are TGTGCCAGCAGTTCTCCCGGGGATCTCACTGAAGCTTTCTTT.

V and J are TRBV27 and TRBJ1-5, with TRBD1 as a possible D gene (5 bases). This CDR3 has 13 amino acids. Between the trimmed V and J ends, which lost 3 bases and 9 bases, there was a span of 12 bases. CDR1 MNHEY and CDR2 SMNVEV come from the germline V gene (reference sequence). The CDR3 DNA follows: TGTGCCAGCAGTTTGGGGGGTCCTGGGCCCCAGCATTTT. Protein product: CASSLGGPGPQHF.

In its sample, this clone was seen a few times. The gene calls are TRBV18 and TRBJ1-1; the D gene is possibly TRBD1 (6 bases). The ends were cut back, 6 bases at V and 2 bases at J, with 13 bases in the middle. The CDR3 is 14 amino acids. CDR1 and CDR2 from the germline V gene are KGHSH and LQKENI. Written as DNA, the CDR3 is TGTGCCAGCTCGCAAGGACAGTCAAACACTGAAGCTTTCTTT. Translated, it gives CASSQGQSNTEAFF.

The gene calls are TRBV10-2 and TRBJ2-7; 9 bases agree with TRBD2. The J segment lost 5 bases and the V segment lost 7 bases, leaving 15 bases of the junction unmatched. This CDR3 comprises 16 residues. CDR1 is WSHSY and CDR2 is SAAADI in the germline V gene. The CDR3 nucleotides are TGCGCCAGCACCGGCGCAACCGTAGCGGGAGCCAACGAGCAGTACTTC. Its protein product is CASTGATVAGANEQYF.

This clone was observed once. The gene calls are TRBV6-6 and TRBJ2-7; 7 bases fit TRBD1. Germline-derived CDR1 and CDR2 are MNHNY and SVGAGI (reference sequence). V lost 4 bases to trimming and J lost 7 bases; unmatched junction nucleotides: 13. The CDR3 spans 15 residues. CDR3 sequence (DNA): TGTGCCAGCAGTTCATCCCGACAGGGTAATGGGGAGCAGTACTTC. Protein product: CASSSSRQGNGEQYF.

V is TRBV4-2 and J is TRBJ1-1, with D perhaps matching TRBD1 (6 bases). Trimming took 5 bases from V and 4 from J, leaving 11 bases between them. Germline V gene sequence: CDR1 LGHNA, CDR2 YNFKEQ. The CDR3 has 13 amino acids. DNA for the CDR3: TGTGCCAGCAGCAAACAGGGTATCACTGAAGCTTTCTTT. Translation: CASSKQGITEAFF.

About this clone: At one end, the junction sequence differs from germline, possibly due to a read error. The chain recombines TRBV20-1 with TRBJ1-1; no clear D. Germline CDR1 is DFQATT and CDR2 is SNEGSKA (reference sequence). The CDR3 has 10 amino acids. The CDR3 is CSASSQTVIF. The CDR3 coding sequence is TGCAGTGCTAGCAGTCAAACAGTTATCTTT.

The chain carries TRBV5-4 and TRBJ1-3; D gene uncertain. V was pared by 4 bases and J by 4 bases, with 15 bases between. Germline CDR1 and CDR2: SGHNT and YYREEE (reference sequence). The CDR3 spans 15 residues. This CDR3 reads CASSHAGNAGNTIYF. For the CDR3, the DNA is TGTGCCAGCAGCCATGCGGGGAACGCCGGAAACACCATATATTTT.

The J gene is TRBJ1-5, the V gene TRBV28; weak D call: TRBD1 (6 bases). CDR1 is MDHEN, CDR2 SYDVKM, per germline. There are 15 residues in the CDR3. With 4 bases removed from V and 0 bases from J, the gap between germline ends came to 10 bases. The CDR3 coding sequence is TGTGCCAGCAGTTCCGGACAGAATAGCAATCAGCCCCAGCATTTT. As protein: CASSSGQNSNQPQHF. The full variable domain, completed using reference TRBV28 and TRBJ1-5, is DVKVTQSSRYLVKRTGEKVFLECVQDMDHENMFWYRQDPGLGLRLIYFSYDVKMKEKGDIPEGYSVSREKKERFSLILESASTNQTSMYLCASSSGQNSNQPQHFGDGTRLSIL.

This chain links TRBV6-5 with TRBJ2-3; 9 positions agree with TRBD2. The CDR3 consists of 14 residues. J lost 2 bases, V lost 10 bases, and 7 bases had no gene match. Germline V gives CDR1 MNHEY, CDR2 SVGAGI. The CDR3 bases are TGTGCCACCAAGGGACTAGCCGACACAGATACGCAGTATTTT. Protein: CATKGLADTDTQYF.

The rearrangement uses TRBV3-1 (or the pseudogene TRBV3-2) and TRBJ2-1; D uncertain. V lost 0 bases and J lost 5, with 14 bases in between. This CDR3 is built from 16 residues. Per the germline V gene, CDR1 is LGHDT and CDR2 is YNNKEL (reference sequence). CDR3 bases: TGTGCCAGCAGCCAAGATCGCAGGTTTCTTAACAATGAGCAGTTCTTC. This gives the protein CASSQDRRFLNNEQFF.

Only a few counts were recorded for this clone. The CDR3, as DNA: TGTGCCAGCAGCTCCGACAGGGAGGCTGAAGCTTTCTTT. Its protein product is CASSSDREAEAFF. V usage is TRBV7-3 and J usage is TRBJ1-1, with 7 bases that match TRBD1. The CDR3 is made up of 13 amino acids. Germline-derived CDR1 and CDR2 are SGHTA and FQGTGA. Trimming removed 4 bases from V and 6 bases from J; junction bases left unmatched: 5.

DNA of the CDR3: TGTGCCAGCAGCTTCACTAGCGGGACGAAAGAGACCCAGTACTTC. Its protein product is CASSFTSGTKETQYF. The chain is built from TRBV7-2 and TRBJ2-5; 10 bases match TRBD2. This CDR3 contains 15 residues. The ends lost 3 bases at V and 3 bases at J; junction bases unmatched: 4. Germline V lookup: CDR1 SGHTA, CDR2 FQGNSA.

In the case of this clone: At the DNA level, this CDR3 is encoded by other sequences in the same sample as well. The chain has TRBV10-3 and TRBJ1-2, with D possibly being TRBD1 (6 bases). The CDR3 is made up of 12 amino acids. CDR1 and CDR2 from the germline V gene are ENHRY and SYGVKD. V lost 6 bases and J lost 6, with 11 bases in between. The CDR3 reads CAIRKQGNGYTF. The CDR3 coding sequence is TGTGCCATCAGGAAACAGGGAAATGGCTACACCTTC.

The rearrangement links TRBV4-1 to TRBJ2-1; 7 nucleotides match TRBD1. CDR1 is MGHRA, CDR2 YSYEKL, per germline. The CDR3 has 16 amino acids. Unmatched junction bases numbered 8, after V lost 4 bases and J lost 2 bases. CDR3 nucleotides: TGCGCCAGCAGCCGAGCAGGGGGAAGTCCCTACAATGAGCAGTTCTTC. It codes for CASSRAGGSPYNEQFF.

The chain carries TRBV18 and TRBJ1-5; D is uncertain. The CDR3 is 13 amino acids. V was trimmed by 4 bases and J by 3 bases, leaving 7 bases between them. Germline V gene lookup returns CDR1 KGHSH and CDR2 LQKENI. CDR3 sequence (DNA): TGTGCCAGCTCACGGGCCGACAATCAGCCCCAGCATTTT. Its translation is CASSRADNQPQHF. Based on the CDR3 plus reference TRBV18 and TRBJ1-5, the full variable domain is NAGVMQNPRHLVRRRGQEARLRCSPMKGHSHVYWYRQLPEEGLKFMVYLQKENIIDESGMPKERFSAEFPKEGPSILRIQQVVRGDSAAYFCASSRADNQPQHFGDGTRLSIL.

V and J are TRBV6-2 or TRBV6-3 and TRBJ1-1, with TRBD1 matching over 7 bases. In germline, CDR1 is MNHEY, CDR2 SVGEGT. This CDR3 is 16 amino acids long. The V segment lost 4 bases and the J segment 0 bases; nucleotides outside the gene matches: 8. CDR3 residues: CASSSRRGWVNTEAFF. In DNA, the CDR3 is TGTGCCAGCAGTTCCCGCAGGGGGTGGGTGAACACTGAAGCTTTCTTT.

V usage is TRBV5-8 and J usage is TRBJ2-7; 9 positions match TRBD1. This CDR3 has 15 residues. CDR1 is SGHTS, CDR2 YDEGEE, per germline. V lost 1 base, J lost 3 bases, and 5 bases stayed unmatched. CDR3 coding DNA: TGTGCCAGCAGCTTGTCCGGGACAGGGAGCTACGAGCAGTACTTC. It translates to CASSLSGTGSYEQYF.

The V and J genes are TRBV9 and TRBJ2-3; the D gene is possibly TRBD2 (5 bases). CDR1 and CDR2 (germline): SGDLS, YYNGEE. V lost 8 bases and J 6 bases, leaving 7 bases between the germline ends. The CDR3 length is 10 residues. As DNA, the CDR3 is TGTGCCAGTTCGGGGGATACGCAGTATTTT. As protein: CASSGDTQYF.

The V and J genes are TRBV5-1 and TRBJ2-1; 10 bases line up with TRBD2. This CDR3 region has 18 residues. The V and J ends lost 4 bases and 2 bases, in that order; junction bases with no gene match: 12. CDR1 SGHRS and CDR2 YFSETQ come from the germline V gene. CDR3 residues: CASSRLTQAGGTYNEQFF. For the CDR3, the DNA is TGCGCCAGCAGCCGGCTCACCCAAGCGGGAGGGACCTACAATGAGCAGTTCTTC.